Described below is a single TCR beta chain sequence and its context. Its antigen is undetermined. The sample is drawn from a study of PD-L1 blockade in urothelial cancer. Overall study findings and caveats: Blood TCR clonality below the median before treatment was a predictor of better survival.

Time point noted: peripheral blood 6 weeks after treatment start. Germline CDR1 is SGHNT and CDR2 is YYREEE (reference sequence). Unmatched junction bases numbered 9, after V lost 4 bases and J lost 3 bases. There are 16 residues in the CDR3. Every PCR was spiked with synthetic TCR analog templates. Libraries were prepared by immunoSEQ multiplex PCR; TCRdb keeps only in-frame clonotypes and omits some of them. This table holds 100,000 to 150,000 clones, about 84% found once. The TCR was taken from a man in his fifties or sixties with urothelial cancer. This chain links TRBV5-4 with TRBJ2-3, with 9 positions matching TRBD2. This specimen consisted of PBMCs, obtained around atezolizumab (anti-PD-L1) treatment. The CDR3 DNA reads TGTGCCAGCAGCCCGGAGGGTAGCGGGAGAACAGATACGCAGTATTTT. Amino acid sequence: CASSPEGSGRTDTQYF.